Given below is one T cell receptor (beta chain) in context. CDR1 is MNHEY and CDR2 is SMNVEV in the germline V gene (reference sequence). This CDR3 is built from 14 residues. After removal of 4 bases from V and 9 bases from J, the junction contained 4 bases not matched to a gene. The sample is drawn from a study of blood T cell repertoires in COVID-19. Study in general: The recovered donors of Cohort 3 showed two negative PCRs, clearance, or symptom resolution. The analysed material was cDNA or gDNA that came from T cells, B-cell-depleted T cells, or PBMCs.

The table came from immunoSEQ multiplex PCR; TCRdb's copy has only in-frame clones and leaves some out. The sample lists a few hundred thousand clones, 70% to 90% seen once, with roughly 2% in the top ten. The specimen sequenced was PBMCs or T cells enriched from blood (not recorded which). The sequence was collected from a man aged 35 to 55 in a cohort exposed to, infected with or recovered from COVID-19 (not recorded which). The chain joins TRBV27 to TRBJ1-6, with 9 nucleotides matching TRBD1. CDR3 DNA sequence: TGTGCCAGCAGTTCGGGACAGGGCAGTTCACCCCTCCACTTT. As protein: CASSSGQGSSPLHF.